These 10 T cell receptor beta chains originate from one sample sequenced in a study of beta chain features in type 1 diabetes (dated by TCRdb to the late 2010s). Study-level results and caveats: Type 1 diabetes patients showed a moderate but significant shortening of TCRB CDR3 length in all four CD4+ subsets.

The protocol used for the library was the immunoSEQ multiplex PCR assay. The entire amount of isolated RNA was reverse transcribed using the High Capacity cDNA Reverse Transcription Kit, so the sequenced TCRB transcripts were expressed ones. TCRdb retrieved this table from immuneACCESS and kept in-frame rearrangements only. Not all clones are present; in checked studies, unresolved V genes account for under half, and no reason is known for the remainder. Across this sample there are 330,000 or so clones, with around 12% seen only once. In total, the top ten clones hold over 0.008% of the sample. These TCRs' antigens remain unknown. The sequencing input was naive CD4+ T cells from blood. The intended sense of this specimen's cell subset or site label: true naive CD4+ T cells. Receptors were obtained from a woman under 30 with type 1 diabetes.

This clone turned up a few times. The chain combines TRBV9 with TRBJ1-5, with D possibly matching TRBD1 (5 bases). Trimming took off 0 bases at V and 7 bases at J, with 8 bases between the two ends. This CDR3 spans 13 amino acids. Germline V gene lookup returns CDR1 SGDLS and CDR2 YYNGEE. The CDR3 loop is CASSVDRGQPQHF. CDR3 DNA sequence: TGTGCCAGCAGCGTAGATAGGGGCCAGCCCCAGCATTTT.

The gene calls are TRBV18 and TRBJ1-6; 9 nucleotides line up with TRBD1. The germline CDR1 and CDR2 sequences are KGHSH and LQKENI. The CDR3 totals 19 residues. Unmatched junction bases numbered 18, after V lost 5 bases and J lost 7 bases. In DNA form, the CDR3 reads TGTGCCAGCTCAACCAGAGCCCAAGCCGGGACAGGGTCAAATTCACCCCTCCACTTT. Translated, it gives CASSTRAQAGTGSNSPLHF.

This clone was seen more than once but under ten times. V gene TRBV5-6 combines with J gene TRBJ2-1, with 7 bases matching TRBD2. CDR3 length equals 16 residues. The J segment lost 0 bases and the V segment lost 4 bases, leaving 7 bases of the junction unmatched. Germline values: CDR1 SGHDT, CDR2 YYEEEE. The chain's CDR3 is CASSQPAGSSYNEQFF. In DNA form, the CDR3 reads TGTGCCAGCAGCCAACCAGCGGGGAGCTCCTACAATGAGCAGTTCTTC.

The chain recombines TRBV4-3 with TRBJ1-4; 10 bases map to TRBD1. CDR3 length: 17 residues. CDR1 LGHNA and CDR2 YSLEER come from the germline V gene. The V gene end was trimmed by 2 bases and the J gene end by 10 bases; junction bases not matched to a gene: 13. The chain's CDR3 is CASSQLLPGQGVVKLFF. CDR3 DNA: TGCGCCAGCAGCCAACTACTTCCAGGACAGGGGGTAGTAAAACTGTTTTTT.

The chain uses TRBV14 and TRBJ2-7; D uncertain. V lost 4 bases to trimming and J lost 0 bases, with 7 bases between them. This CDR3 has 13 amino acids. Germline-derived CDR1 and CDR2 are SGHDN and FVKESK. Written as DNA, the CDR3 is TGTGCCAGCAGCCCCAGAAGCTCCTACGAGCAGTACTTC. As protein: CASSPRSSYEQYF.

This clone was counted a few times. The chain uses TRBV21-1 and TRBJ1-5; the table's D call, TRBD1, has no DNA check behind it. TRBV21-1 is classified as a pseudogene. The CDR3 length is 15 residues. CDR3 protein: CASPYDRDGNQPQHF. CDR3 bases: TGTGCCAGCCCATACGACAGGGACGGCAATCAGCCCCAGCATTTT.

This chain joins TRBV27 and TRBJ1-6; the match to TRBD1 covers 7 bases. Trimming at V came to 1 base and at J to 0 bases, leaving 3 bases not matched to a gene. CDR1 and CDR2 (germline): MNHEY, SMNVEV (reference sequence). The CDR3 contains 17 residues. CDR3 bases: TGTGCCAGCAGTTTATGGGGACAGAGCTCCTATAATTCACCCCTCCACTTT. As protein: CASSLWGQSSYNSPLHF.

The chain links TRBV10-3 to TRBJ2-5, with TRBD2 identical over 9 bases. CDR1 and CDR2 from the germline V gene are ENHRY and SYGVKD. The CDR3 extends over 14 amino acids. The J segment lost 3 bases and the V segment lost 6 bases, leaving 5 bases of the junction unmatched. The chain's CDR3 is CAISQAGGEETQYF. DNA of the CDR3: TGTGCCATCAGCCAAGCGGGGGGCGAAGAGACCCAGTACTTC.

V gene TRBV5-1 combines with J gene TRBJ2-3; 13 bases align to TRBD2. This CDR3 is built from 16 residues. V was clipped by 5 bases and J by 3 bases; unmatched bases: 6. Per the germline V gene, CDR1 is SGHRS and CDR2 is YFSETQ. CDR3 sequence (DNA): TGCGCCAGCAGACATGGGACTAGCGGGAAGACAGATACGCAGTATTTT. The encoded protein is CASRHGTSGKTDTQYF.

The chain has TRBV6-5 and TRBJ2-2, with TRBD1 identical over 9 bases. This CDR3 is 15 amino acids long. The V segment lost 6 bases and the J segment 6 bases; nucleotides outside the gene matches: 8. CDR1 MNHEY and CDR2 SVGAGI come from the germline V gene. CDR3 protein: CASRGTGSFSGELFF. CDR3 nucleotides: TGTGCCAGCAGGGGGACAGGGTCGTTCTCCGGGGAGCTGTTTTTT.